The present TCR beta chain was sequenced within a study of OX40 agonist ivuxolimab in advanced cancers. Findings and caveats of the study: More expanded clones were found, on average, in CD8+ than in CD4+ T cells.

This clone was observed a single time. The antigen is not known. Clones were read by immunoSEQ multiplex PCR, and TCRdb kept only the in-frame ones, dropping some. The sample consists of fewer than 85,000 clones, 70% to 90% of them appearing once. The CDR3 length is 18 residues. The ends were cut back, 3 bases at V and 10 bases at J, with 25 bases in the middle. CDR1 KGHSH and CDR2 LQKENI come from the germline V gene. The sample was CD4+ or CD8+ T cells sorted from blood, taken in a trial of the OX40 agonist ivuxolimab. The chain uses TRBV18 and TRBJ1-6, with D possibly matching TRBD1 (6 bases). The receptor's source is an adult with an advanced solid tumor such as melanoma, head and neck, liver or kidney cancer. The CDR3 region has the DNA TGTGCCAGCTCACCGGTGTCCCTCGGGGGAACAGGGCGGTCACCCCTCCACTTT. It yields the protein CASSPVSLGGTGRSPLHF.